This TCR beta chain was obtained from a study of Graves' ophthalmopathy and Graves' hyperthyroidism. The germline CDR1 and CDR2 sequences are MDHEN and SYDVKM. J lost 8 bases, V lost 6 bases, and 6 bases had no gene match. The CDR3 covers 12 residues. This clonotype came up many times. Its antigen is undetermined. Findings of the study overall: Ophthalmopathy progression prediction by the model yielded a sensitivity of 60% to 71% and a specificity of under 85%.

CDR3 regions of TCR beta were amplified from RNA transcripts. A first-round RT-PCR used HTBI primers, followed by a second-round multiplex PCR. TCRdb reprocessed the multiplex PCR reads with MiXCR, giving one entry per CDR3 protein. The profile shows some 360,000 distinct CDR3 sequences, about a sixth of them singletons. By definition, stable hyperthyroidism involved no ophthalmopathy within 18 months of follow-up. Pregnant or lactating patients and those with other autoimmune diseases or uncontrolled infections were excluded. This clonotype originated in an adult woman with stable Graves' hyperthyroidism. Input material: peripheral blood. The chain carries TRBV28 and TRBJ1-2, with 7 bases lining up with TRBD1. The CDR3 nucleotides are TGTGCCAGCAGAGGGGACAGAAAAGGCTACACCTTC. Translation gives CASRGDRKGYTF.